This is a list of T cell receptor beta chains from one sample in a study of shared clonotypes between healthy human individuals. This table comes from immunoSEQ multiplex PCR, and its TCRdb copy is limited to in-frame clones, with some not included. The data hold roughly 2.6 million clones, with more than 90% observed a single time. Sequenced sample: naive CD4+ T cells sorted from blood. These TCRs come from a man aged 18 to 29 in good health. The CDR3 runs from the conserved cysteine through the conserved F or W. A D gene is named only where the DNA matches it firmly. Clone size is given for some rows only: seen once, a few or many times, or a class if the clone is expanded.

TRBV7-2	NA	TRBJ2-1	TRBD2	CASSLERGGWNEQFF	TGTGCCAGCAGCTTAGAGCGGGGGGGCTGGAATGAGCAGTTCTTC
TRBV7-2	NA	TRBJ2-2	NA	CASSLNLSGGELFF	TGTGCCAGCAGCTTAAACCTATCGGGCGGGGAGCTGTTTTTT
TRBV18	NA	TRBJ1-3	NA	CASSPQGPGNTIYF	TGTGCCAGCTCACCACAGGGGCCTGGAAACACCATATATTTT
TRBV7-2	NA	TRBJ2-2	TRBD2	CASSLPLAGVQTGELFF	TGTGCCAGCAGCTTACCTCTAGCGGGGGTCCAGACCGGGGAGCTGTTTTTT
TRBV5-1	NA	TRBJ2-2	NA	CASTETANTGELFF	TGCGCCAGCACTGAGACAGCGAACACCGGGGAGCTGTTTTTT
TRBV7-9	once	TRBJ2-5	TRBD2	CASSLGTSGRWETQYF	TGTGCCAGCAGCTTAGGAACTAGCGGGAGGTGGGAGACCCAGTACTTC
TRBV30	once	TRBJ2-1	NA	CAWSVLQGSNEQFF	TGTGCCTGGAGTGTACTCCAGGGAAGTAATGAGCAGTTCTTC
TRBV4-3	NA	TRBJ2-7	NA	CASSQVHTVEYF	TGCGCCAGCAGCCAAGTCCATACGGTGGAGTACTTC
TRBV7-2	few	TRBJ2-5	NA	CASSLSTRTQYF	TGTGCCAGCAGCTTGAGTACCAGGACCCAGTACTTC
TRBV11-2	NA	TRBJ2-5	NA	CASSLGYYETQYF	TGTGCCAGCAGCTTAGGATATTACGAGACCCAGTACTTC
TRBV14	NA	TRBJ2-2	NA	CASSQDGHPGELFF	TGTGCCAGCAGCCAAGATGGACATCCCGGGGAGCTGTTTTTT
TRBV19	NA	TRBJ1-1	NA	CASSIGGTSYTEAFF	TGTGCCAGTAGTATCGGGGGAACCTCCTACACTGAAGCTTTCTTT
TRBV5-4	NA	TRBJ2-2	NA	CASSLVGGELFF	TGTGCCAGCAGCTTGGTGGGCGGGGAGCTGTTTTTT
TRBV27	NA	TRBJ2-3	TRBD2	CASSLSVTGTSGATDTQYF	TGTGCCAGCAGTTTATCGGTGACCGGGACTAGCGGGGCCACAGATACGCAGTATTTT
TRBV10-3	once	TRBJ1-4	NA	CAISEGATNEKLFF	TGTGCCATCAGTGAGGGCGCAACTAATGAAAAACTGTTTTTT